This T cell receptor (beta chain) was recovered during a study of post-analysis software for immune sequencing data. On the study more broadly: Relapsing-remitting, secondary progressive and progressive-relapsing forms of multiple sclerosis all featured among disease courses. Findings and limits, study-wide: People with multiple sclerosis had a significantly lower normalized Chao1 diversity than controls did. Samples prepared in the same batch strongly co-clustered by F measure.

This clonotype occurred once. Its antigen is not identified. Sequence at one end of the junction differs from germline and may be a read error. TCR beta cDNA libraries had unique molecular identifiers. Input populations of about 0.85 to 11 million T cells gave rise to roughly 500,000 cDNA molecules. MiXCR was run by TCRdb on the PCR reads, yielding one entry per CDR3 protein. The table records about 770,000 distinct CDR3 sequences, under 60% of them present only once. Sequenced material: blood. The TCR sequence derives from a girl aged 10 to 17 with multiple sclerosis.

The chain's CDR3 is CSARDGSSGANVRTF. CDR3 bases: TGCAGTGCTAGAGATGGATCTTCTGGGGCCAACGTCCGGACTTTC. The rearrangement uses TRBV20-1 and TRBJ2-6; D is possibly TRBD1 (5 bases). This CDR3 is 15 amino acids long. Germline-derived CDR1 and CDR2 are DFQATT and SNEGSKA (reference sequence).